These 19 T cell receptor beta chains came from one sample sequenced in a study of T cells in Graves' hyperthyroidism and ophthalmopathy. Template material for amplifying TCR beta CDR3 regions consisted of RNA transcripts. When the TCR CDR3 underwent first-round RT-PCR, the HTBI primer set was used. TCRdb recomputed calls from the multiplex PCR reads with MiXCR, one row per CDR3 protein. The data show a few hundred thousand distinct CDR3 sequences, approximately 14% seen once. Sequencing input: blood. The receptor source for this set is a young woman with Graves' hyperthyroidism that later progressed to Graves' ophthalmopathy.

A few counts support this clonotype. This chain connects TRBV12-3 or TRBV12-4 to TRBJ2-7; D is perhaps TRBD2 (6 bases). CDR3 length: 13 amino acids. Trimming left V 3 bases short and J 6 bases short, with 12 bases between. CDR3 DNA sequence: TGTGCCAGCAGTTTCGGAGGGAATGGCGAGCAGTACTTC. Translated, it gives CASSFGGNGEQYF.

This clonotype was detected a few times. The genes are TRBV7-2 and TRBJ1-2; D unresolved. The CDR3 length is 12 residues. V lost 5 bases to trimming and J lost 2 bases, with 6 bases between them. Germline V gene data show CDR1 as SGHTA and CDR2 as FQGNSA. The CDR3 loop is CASSQRNYGYTF. In DNA form, the CDR3 reads TGTGCCAGCAGCCAACGAAACTATGGCTACACCTTC.

This clonotype was detected ten times or more. The chain has TRBV20-1 and TRBJ1-2, with 8 bases matching TRBD1. The CDR3 contains 14 residues. Germline V gene sequence: CDR1 DFQATT, CDR2 SNEGSKA (reference sequence). Losses at the gene ends were 3 bases for V and 7 bases for J; bases not matched to a gene: 10. The CDR3 nucleotides read TGCAGTGCTAGTCTTCCCCAGGGGGCGGGTGGCTACACCTTC. Translation: CSASLPQGAGGYTF.

This clonotype was counted at least ten times. The rearrangement joins TRBV28 to TRBJ1-2, with D possibly being TRBD1 (5 bases). The length of the CDR3 is 15 residues. V was clipped by 3 bases and J by 0 bases, with 11 bases between them. The germline V gene has CDR1 MDHEN and CDR2 SYDVKM. For the CDR3, the DNA is TGTGCCAGCAGTTTGAAGGGGTTAGCTAACTATGGCTACACCTTC. Protein sequence: CASSLKGLANYGYTF.

This clonotype was found many times. The chain joins TRBV14 to TRBJ1-4; maybe TRBD1 (5 bases). The germline V gene has CDR1 SGHDN and CDR2 FVKESK. The CDR3 length is 17 residues. V gave up 1 base and J gave up 8 bases, with 20 bases separating them. As DNA, the CDR3 is TGTGCCAGCAGCCAAGGGACGGCAGTAGGGGCCGGAGAAAAACTGTTTTTT. Protein sequence: CASSQGTAVGAGEKLFF.

The chain recombines TRBV25-1 with TRBJ1-4, with D perhaps TRBD1 (6 bases). CDR1 MGHDK and CDR2 SYGVNS come from the germline V gene. There are 13 residues in the CDR3. The V and J ends lost 3 bases and 12 bases respectively, with 14 bases between them. The chain's CDR3 is CASSDDSGAELFF. CDR3 coding DNA: TGTGCCAGCAGTGATGATTCAGGGGCTGAACTGTTTTTT.

This clonotype was counted a single time. This clone may be a read error of a much larger clone one base away. The chain couples TRBV18 to TRBJ2-5; no firm D call. This CDR3 has 14 residues. Germline values: CDR1 KGHSH, CDR2 LQKENI. The CDR3 is CTSSPGRDQETQYF. The CDR3 DNA follows: TGTACCAGCTCACCAGGCCGGGACCAAGAGACCCAGTACTTC.

In this sample, this clonotype turned up many times. V gene TRBV6-1 combines with J gene TRBJ2-5; D unresolved. CDR3 length equals 13 residues. Per the germline V gene, CDR1 is MNHNS and CDR2 is SASEGT. Trimming pared 5 bases from V and 2 bases from J, leaving 9 bases between. CDR3 sequence (DNA): TGTGCCAGCAGTTCGGTTCCACAAGAGACCCAGTACTTC. Translation gives CASSSVPQETQYF.

This clonotype has ten or more counts. The genes are TRBV7-2 and TRBJ1-2, with unresolved D. Trimming shortened V by 2 bases and J by 8 bases, and 15 bases separated the two germline ends. The CDR3 has 14 amino acids. Germline-derived CDR1 and CDR2 are SGHTA and FQGNSA. The CDR3 sequence is CASSLMGWWSGYTF. CDR3 in DNA: TGTGCCAGCAGCTTAATGGGATGGTGGTCCGGCTACACCTTC. Together with reference TRBV7-2 and TRBJ1-2, the CDR3 gives the full variable domain: GAGVSQSPSNKVTEKGKDVELRCDPISGHTALYWYRQSLGQGLEFLIYFQGNSAPDKSGLPSDRFSAERTGGSVSTLTIQRTQQEDSAVYLCASSLMGWWSGYTFGSGTRLTVV.

Details on this clonotype: A read error is possible here, since a much larger clone lies one base away. The chain couples TRBV18 to TRBJ1-1, with 8 bases that match TRBD1. The CDR3 loop spans 14 amino acids. Looked up from germline, CDR1 is KGHSH and CDR2 is LQKENI. DNA for the CDR3: TGTGCCAGCCCACCACAGGGGGGGAACACTGAAGCTTTCTTT. Protein sequence: CASPPQGGNTEAFF.

Ten or more counts support this clonotype. The chain carries TRBV2 and TRBJ2-5; D gene uncertain. Germline CDR1 SNHLY, CDR2 FYNNEI. This CDR3 region has 11 residues. The V end was cut by 6 bases, the J end by 0 bases, with 2 bases between. CDR3 nucleotide sequence: TGTGCCAGCAGGTACCAAGAGACCCAGTACTTC. It translates to CASRYQETQYF.

This clonotype was seen at least ten times. The chain uses TRBV7-9 and TRBJ2-5, with TRBD1 matching 7 bases. After removal of 5 bases from V and 2 bases from J, the junction contained 5 bases not matched to a gene. The germline V gene encodes CDR1 SEHNR and CDR2 FQNEAQ (reference sequence). CDR3 length: 14 residues. CDR3 loop: CASSTPTGQETQYF. The CDR3 DNA reads TGTGCCAGCAGCACTCCGACAGGGCAAGAGACCCAGTACTTC.

The sample holds a few counts of this clonotype. CDR3 bases: TGTGCCTGGAGTGTATTCCTCACATCCTCCAACTCTGGAAACACCATATATTTT. Translating it yields CAWSVFLTSSNSGNTIYF. The gene calls are TRBV30 and TRBJ1-3; no firm D call. Germline V CDR1 and CDR2: GTSNPN, SVGIG (reference sequence). The V and J ends lost 0 bases and 0 bases respectively, with 18 bases between them. The CDR3 is 18 residues long.

This clonotype was seen ten or more times. V is TRBV7-9 and J is TRBJ1-2; D is ambiguous. Germline V CDR1 and CDR2: SEHNR, FQNEAQ (reference sequence). The CDR3 spans 14 residues. V shed 4 bases and J shed 4 bases, with 13 bases lying between them. The CDR3 sequence is CASSSREAGYGYTF. The CDR3 bases are TGTGCCAGCAGCTCCCGGGAAGCCGGCTATGGCTACACCTTC.

This clonotype appeared many times. This chain connects TRBV6-6 to TRBJ2-7; no clear D. Germline-derived CDR1 and CDR2 are MNHNY and SVGAGI (reference sequence). CDR3 length: 13 amino acids. Trimming took off 0 bases at V and 4 bases at J, with 7 bases between the two ends. CDR3 DNA sequence: TGTGCCAGCAGTTACTCGTATCAGTACGAGCAGTACTTC. It codes for CASSYSYQYEQYF.

The table lists this clonotype with many counts. The V call is TRBV2, the J call TRBJ1-2; D not certain. This CDR3 region has 14 residues. In germline, CDR1 is SNHLY, CDR2 FYNNEI. The V and J ends lost 10 bases and 3 bases respectively, with 18 bases between them. The CDR3 reads CAIFKMGFHYGYTF. DNA of the CDR3: TGTGCCATCTTCAAAATGGGGTTCCACTATGGCTACACCTTC.

This clonotype was counted many times. The genes are TRBV7-2 and TRBJ2-3, with D tentatively TRBD2 (8 bases). The V gene lost 5 bases and the J gene lost 4 bases, with 19 bases spanning the gap. The germline V gene has CDR1 SGHTA and CDR2 FQGNSA. The CDR3 has 16 amino acids. Written as DNA, the CDR3 is TGTGCCAGCAGCCTTAGGGGGCGGGAGGTAGCAGATACGCAGTATTTT. This translates into CASSLRGREVADTQYF.

This chain joins TRBV4-3 and TRBJ2-1; possibly TRBD2 for D (6 bases). Deletions cut 4 bases from V and 4 bases from J, with 17 bases between. CDR1 and CDR2 (germline): LGHNA, YSLEER. The CDR3 consists of 16 residues. DNA of the CDR3: TGCGCCAGCAGCCCCTCAGGCGGAGGGCCATACAATGAGCAGTTCTTC. Translation: CASSPSGGGPYNEQFF.

V usage is TRBV24-1 and J usage is TRBJ2-1, with a tentative D call TRBD1 (5 bases). Trimming left V 3 bases short and J 4 bases short, with 9 bases between. The CDR3 spans 14 residues. Looked up from germline, CDR1 is KGHDR and CDR2 is SFDVKD. The CDR3 protein is CATSDPGMYNEQFF. The CDR3 coding sequence is TGTGCCACCAGTGATCCAGGGATGTACAATGAGCAGTTCTTC.